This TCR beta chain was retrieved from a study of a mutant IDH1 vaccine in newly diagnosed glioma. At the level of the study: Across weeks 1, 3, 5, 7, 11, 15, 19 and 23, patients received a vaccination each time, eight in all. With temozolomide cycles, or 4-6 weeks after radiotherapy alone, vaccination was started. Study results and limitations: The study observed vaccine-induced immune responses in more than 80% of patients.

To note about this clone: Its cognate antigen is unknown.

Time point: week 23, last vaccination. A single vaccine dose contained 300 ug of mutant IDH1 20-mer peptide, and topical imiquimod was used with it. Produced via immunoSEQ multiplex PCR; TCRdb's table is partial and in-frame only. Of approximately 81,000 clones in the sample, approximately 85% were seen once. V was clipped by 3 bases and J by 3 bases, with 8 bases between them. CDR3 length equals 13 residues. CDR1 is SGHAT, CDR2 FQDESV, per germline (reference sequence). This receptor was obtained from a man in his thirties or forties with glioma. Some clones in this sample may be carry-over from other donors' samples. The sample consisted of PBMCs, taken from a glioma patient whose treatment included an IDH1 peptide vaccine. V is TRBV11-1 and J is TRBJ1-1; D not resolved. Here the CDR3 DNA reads TGTGCCAGCAGCTTCGGACGGGACACTGAAGCTTTCTTT. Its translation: CASSFGRDTEAFF.